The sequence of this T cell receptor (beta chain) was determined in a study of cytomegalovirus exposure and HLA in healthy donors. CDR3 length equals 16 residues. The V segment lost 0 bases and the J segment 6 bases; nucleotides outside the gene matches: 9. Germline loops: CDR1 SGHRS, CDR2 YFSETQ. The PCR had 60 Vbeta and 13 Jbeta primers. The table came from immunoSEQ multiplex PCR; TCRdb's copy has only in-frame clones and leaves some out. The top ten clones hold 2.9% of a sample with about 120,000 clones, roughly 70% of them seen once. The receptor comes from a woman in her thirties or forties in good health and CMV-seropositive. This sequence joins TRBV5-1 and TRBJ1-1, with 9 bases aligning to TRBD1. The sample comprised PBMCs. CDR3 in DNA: TGCGCCAGCAGCTTGGAGGGACAGGGTGTGATGGCTGAAGCTTTCTTT. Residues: CASSLEGQGVMAEAFF.